The present T cell receptor (beta chain) was sequenced within a study of CD4 and CD8 cells across lung adenocarcinoma regions. The CDR3 extends over 15 amino acids. Germline values: CDR1 SGHRS, CDR2 YFSETQ. The patients had localized lung adenocarcinoma, a non-small cell subtype. A remark on this clonotype: A read error may produce the germline difference seen at one junction end.

TCRdb re-derived calls from the PCR reads in MiXCR, one entry per CDR3 protein. Of about 19,000 distinct CDR3 sequences listed, 50% were seen once; the top ten hold around a third. The TCR was taken from a male donor with lung adenocarcinoma. The CD4 and CD8 labels of this study may be unreliable. Sequences were obtained from CD8+ T cells from the margin of a lung tumor. The chain couples TRBV5-1 to TRBJ2-2, with D maybe TRBD1 (5 bases). The CDR3 region is CASSLQGVGADALYF. CDR3 nucleotide sequence: TGCGCCAGCAGCTTGCAGGGTGTGGGCGCAGATGCGCTGTATTTT. The variable domain in full, completed from reference TRBV5-1 and TRBJ2-2, reads KAGVTQTPRYLIKTRGQQVTLSCSPISGHRSVSWYQQTPGQGLQFLFEYFSETQRNKGNFPGRFSGRQFSNSRSEMNVSTLELGDSALYLCASSLQGVGADALYFGEGSRLTVL.